This T cell receptor (beta chain) was sequenced during a study of blood T cell repertoires in COVID-19. The overall study: Sources were T cells, B-cell-depleted T cells, or PBMCs; the material itself was cDNA or gDNA.

Germline V gives CDR1 LGHDT, CDR2 YNNKEL (reference sequence). This CDR3 is built from 16 residues. V lost 3 bases and J lost 7; bases outside the gene matches: 15. Source study methods: The authors estimated nucleated cell counts from reference gene primer amplification. This table comes from immunoSEQ multiplex PCR, and its TCRdb copy is limited to in-frame clones, with some not included. That table supplies the V and J calls and clone size; D and trimming were determined from the DNA. The sample records about 39,000 clones, about 77% being singletons. This clonotype originated in a man aged 80 or over with acute or convalescent COVID-19. Material for sequencing was peripheral blood. This chain links TRBV3-1 (or the pseudogene TRBV3-2) with TRBJ2-7; 7 bases are a match to TRBD2. The CDR3 region is CASSQMGTLLGREQYF. DNA of the CDR3: TGTGCCAGCAGCCAGATGGGAACGCTCCTCGGGAGGGAGCAGTACTTC.